This TCR beta chain was observed in a study of T cell repertoires in cytomegalovirus infection. TCRdb redid the calling of the reads with MiXCR, one entry per CDR3 protein. The data contain under 850,000 distinct CDR3 sequences, 35% of them singletons. The CDR3 is 12 amino acids. CDR1 and CDR2 from the germline V gene are GTSNPN and SVGIG (reference sequence). The V gene lost 2 bases and the J gene lost 2 bases, with 4 bases spanning the gap. The chain carries TRBV30 and TRBJ2-1, with D hard to call. This sequence originates from a human donor in good health (CMV status not recorded). Some clones in this sample may be carry-over from other donors' samples. The specimen sequenced was PBMCs. The CDR3 loop reads CAWSLTYNEQFF. CDR3 bases: TGTGCCTGGAGTCTGACCTACAATGAGCAGTTCTTC.